One and the same sample provided the 29 T cell receptor beta chains below, sequenced in a study of T cells in Graves' hyperthyroidism and ophthalmopathy. There were TCR beta CDR3 regions amplified from RNA transcripts. RT-PCR in the first round (using the HTBI primer set) targeted the TCR CDR3. One entry per CDR3 protein results from TCRdb running MiXCR on the multiplex PCR reads. The sample includes approximately 620,000 distinct CDR3 sequences, roughly 15% seen only once; the top ten take roughly 3.4%. The sequencing sample was made of blood. The receptors here all came from a woman in her forties with Graves' ophthalmopathy.

This clonotype was seen many times. The V gene is TRBV2, the J gene TRBJ1-1; D is unclear. Trimming pared 2 bases from V and 7 bases from J, leaving 8 bases between. Germline CDR1 and CDR2: SNHLY and FYNNEI. This CDR3 is built from 12 residues. The CDR3 sequence is CASSEMSVEAFF. The CDR3 coding sequence is TGTGCCAGCAGTGAAATGTCCGTTGAAGCTTTCTTT.

This clonotype was detected many times. The chain has TRBV9 and TRBJ2-5; a possible D gene is TRBD2 (6 bases). The V end lost 3 bases, the J end lost 4 bases, and 16 bases lay between the germline ends. This CDR3 comprises 15 residues. The V gene's germline CDR1 is SGDLS and CDR2 YYNGEE. CDR3: CASSERSGPTETQYF. CDR3 DNA: TGTGCCAGCAGCGAACGTAGCGGCCCTACAGAGACCCAGTACTTC.

V gene TRBV5-1 combines with J gene TRBJ2-1; 10 bases line up with TRBD1. The trim removed 0 bases at V and 7 bases at J, leaving 4 bases unmatched. Per germline, CDR1 SGHRS and CDR2 YFSETQ. The CDR3 covers 15 residues. The CDR3 sequence: CASSLGQGARNEQFF. CDR3 DNA: TGCGCCAGCAGCTTGGGACAGGGGGCGCGGAATGAGCAGTTCTTC.

This sequence joins TRBV5-1 and TRBJ1-5; D call uncertain. The V and J ends lost 0 bases and 6 bases respectively, with 13 bases between them. The CDR3 extends over 15 amino acids. Per germline, CDR1 SGHRS and CDR2 YFSETQ. CDR3 DNA: TGCGCCAGCAGCTTGGGACCGGCCCCCACTCAGCCCCAGCATTTT. Protein: CASSLGPAPTQPQHF.

This chain connects TRBV7-3 to TRBJ2-3; either TRBD1 or TRBD2 may supply D (5 bases each). The CDR3 sequence is 14 residues long. With 6 bases removed from V and 0 bases from J, the gap between germline ends came to 10 bases. Germline assignment: CDR1 SGHTA and CDR2 FQGTGA. The CDR3 is CASRGEQSTDTQYF. Written as DNA, the CDR3 is TGTGCCAGCAGGGGGGAGCAGAGCACAGATACGCAGTATTTT.

This clonotype was counted a few times. This sequence joins TRBV30 and TRBJ2-1; 8 bases map to TRBD1. Looked up from germline, CDR1 is GTSNPN and CDR2 is SVGIG (reference sequence). Trimming took 2 bases from V and 7 from J; bases not matched to a gene: 4. The CDR3 length is 13 residues. The CDR3 coding sequence is TGTGCCTGGAGTAGACAGGGGATGAATGAGCAGTTCTTC. Translation gives CAWSRQGMNEQFF.

This chain connects TRBV11-2 to TRBJ2-5, with unresolved D. The CDR3 is 14 amino acids. The V gene's germline CDR1 is SGHAT and CDR2 FQNNGV. V was clipped by 5 bases and J by 1 base, with 11 bases between them. The CDR3 sequence: CASSPEPIQETQYF. CDR3 DNA: TGTGCCAGCAGCCCCGAACCGATCCAAGAGACCCAGTACTTC.

This clonotype was observed at least ten times. The chain couples TRBV11-2 to TRBJ2-2; TRBD1 might be the D (5 bases). The V end was cut by 2 bases, the J end by 2 bases, with 9 bases between. CDR3 length: 15 residues. Germline lookup yields CDR1 SGHAT and CDR2 FQNNGV. CDR3 DNA: TGTGCCAGCAGCTTAAGACAGTTCAACACCGGGGAGCTGTTTTTT. This translates into CASSLRQFNTGELFF.

The genes are TRBV20-1 and TRBJ1-5, with D tentatively TRBD1 (6 bases). CDR1 DFQATT and CDR2 SNEGSKA come from the germline V gene (reference sequence). Trimming took off 4 bases at V and 0 bases at J, with 13 bases between the two ends. The CDR3 consists of 15 residues. CDR3 sequence reads: CSAKDRTYSNQPQHF. The CDR3 nucleotides are TGCAGTGCTAAGGACAGAACATATAGCAATCAGCCCCAGCATTTT.

The chain recombines TRBV7-8 with TRBJ2-3, with 10 bases fitting TRBD1. Germline V gene lookup returns CDR1 SGHVS and CDR2 FQNEAQ. The ends lost 5 bases at V and 5 bases at J; junction bases unmatched: 7. This CDR3 has 15 residues. The CDR3 DNA reads TGTGCCAGCAGCCACAAAGACAGGGGGCTAGATACGCAGTATTTT. Its protein product is CASSHKDRGLDTQYF. Looking up the rest from reference TRBV7-8 and TRBJ2-3 gives the full variable domain: GAGVSQSPRYKVAKRGQDVALRCDPISGHVSLFWYQQALGQGPEFLTYFQNEAQLDKSGLPSDRFFAERPEGSVSTLKIQRTQQEDSAVYLCASSHKDRGLDTQYFGPGTRLTVL.

This clonotype was seen once. The rearrangement links TRBV12-5 to TRBJ2-7; D is uncertain. Germline V gene lookup returns CDR1 LGHNT and CDR2 FRNRAP. V lost 3 bases to trimming and J lost 3 bases, with 6 bases between them. The CDR3 sequence is 12 residues long. The CDR3 DNA follows: TGTGCTAGTGGTTTTAGCATCTACGAGCAGTACTTC. It yields the protein CASGFSIYEQYF.

This clonotype has ten or more counts. The rearrangement links TRBV11-2 to TRBJ2-7; D is uncertain. Germline V gene sequence: CDR1 SGHAT, CDR2 FQNNGV. Between the trimmed V and J ends, which lost 8 bases and 2 bases, there was a span of 13 bases. The CDR3 spans 13 residues. DNA for the CDR3: TGTGCCAGCTCCATGGCGCCCACCTACGAGCAGTACTTC. Protein sequence: CASSMAPTYEQYF.

The J gene is TRBJ2-5, the V gene TRBV6-5; the D gene is possibly TRBD1 (5 bases). Trimming removed 5 bases at V and 4 bases at J, with 11 bases between. Germline V CDR1 and CDR2: MNHEY, SVGAGI. CDR3 length: 13 residues. CDR3 coding DNA: TGTGCCAGCAGTCCAGGGTTTGGAGAGACCCAGTACTTC. Translating gives CASSPGFGETQYF.

This clonotype was detected a few times. This chain connects TRBV6-1 to TRBJ2-1; D remains unclear. Germline-derived CDR1 and CDR2 are MNHNS and SASEGT. Trimming cost V 5 bases and J 9 bases, with 11 bases left between them. The CDR3 is 12 amino acids. In nucleotides, the CDR3 is TGTGCCAGCAGTAATCGTGAGAGTGAGCAGTTCTTC. Translating it yields CASSNRESEQFF.

This clonotype showed up just a few times. The rearrangement links TRBV27 to TRBJ2-7, with 9 bases that match TRBD1. Germline lookup yields CDR1 MNHEY and CDR2 SMNVEV (reference sequence). The length of the CDR3 is 15 residues. J gave up 5 bases and V 2 bases, and 7 bases lay outside the gene matches. CDR3 loop: CASSLVQGARDEQYF. CDR3 in DNA: TGTGCCAGCAGTTTAGTACAGGGGGCGCGGGACGAGCAGTACTTC.

The chain combines TRBV2 with TRBJ2-5; the match to TRBD2 covers 8 bases. Losses at the gene ends were 3 bases for V and 5 bases for J; bases not matched to a gene: 11. This CDR3 is built from 16 residues. The germline gives CDR1 SNHLY, CDR2 FYNNEI. CDR3 sequence: CASSESSGVRGETQYF. CDR3 DNA: TGTGCCAGCAGTGAGAGTAGCGGGGTACGCGGGGAGACCCAGTACTTC.

This clonotype was seen many times. The V and J genes are TRBV6-1 and TRBJ2-1; TRBD2 agrees at 11 bases. Germline V gene data show CDR1 as MNHNS and CDR2 as SASEGT. The CDR3 runs 15 residues. V shed 6 bases and J 7 bases; nucleotides not matched to a gene: 8. CDR3 DNA: TGTGCCAGCAGAGGGACTAGCGGCATTGGGAATGAGCAGTTCTTC. Translation: CASRGTSGIGNEQFF.

The chain uses TRBV5-1 and TRBJ2-1, with D perhaps matching TRBD1 (5 bases). The germline V and J ends were trimmed by 3 bases and 3 bases, with 10 bases remaining between them. CDR3 size: 14 residues. Germline CDR1 is SGHRS and CDR2 is YFSETQ. The CDR3 DNA reads TGCGCCAGCAGCTCGGACGGACACTACAATGAGCAGTTCTTC. Its translation is CASSSDGHYNEQFF.

The chain carries TRBV19 and TRBJ1-2, with D maybe TRBD1 (5 bases). This CDR3 comprises 14 residues. CDR1 and CDR2 from the germline V gene are LNHDA and SQIVND (reference sequence). V was clipped by 7 bases and J by 8 bases, with 20 bases between them. In DNA, the CDR3 is TGTGCCAGTAAGACCAGCTACCAAGGGGAAGGCTACACCTTC. The encoded protein is CASKTSYQGEGYTF.

Only a few counts were recorded for this clonotype. The chain recombines TRBV6-1 with TRBJ1-2; D perhaps matches TRBD1 (5 bases). The germline V gene encodes CDR1 MNHNS and CDR2 SASEGT. The CDR3 has 13 residues. V was pared by 8 bases and J by 4 bases, with 14 bases between. The CDR3 protein is CASAYPGGYGYTF. Written as DNA, the CDR3 is TGTGCCAGCGCCTACCCCGGGGGCTATGGCTACACCTTC.

This clonotype was recorded a few times. This rearrangement joins TRBV2 to TRBJ2-2; no reliable D call. V was shortened by 6 bases and J by 7 bases, with 12 bases between the two germline ends. The V gene's germline CDR1 is SNHLY and CDR2 FYNNEI. The CDR3 is 13 amino acids. CDR3: CASRPDRRGELFF. The DNA of the CDR3 is TGTGCCAGCAGGCCCGACCGCCGCGGGGAGCTGTTTTTT.

This rearrangement joins TRBV20-1 to TRBJ1-6, with 9 nucleotides matching TRBD1. This CDR3 region has 19 residues. Per germline, CDR1 DFQATT and CDR2 SNEGSKA (reference sequence). Unmatched junction bases numbered 9, after V lost 0 bases and J lost 0 bases. The CDR3 here is CSARDPRQGGSSYNSPLHF. In nucleotides, the CDR3 is TGCAGTGCTAGAGATCCGAGACAGGGGGGAAGCTCCTATAATTCACCCCTCCACTTT.

Concerning this clonotype itself: Being one base from a much bigger clone, this may be a read error. The chain employs TRBV12-3 or TRBV12-4 and TRBJ2-7; D gene ambiguous. The CDR3 sequence is 14 residues long. Trimming removed 6 bases at V and 7 bases at J, with 19 bases between. CDR3 in DNA: TGTGCCAGCAGGTTAAGGGCATCCCGTGGTGAGCAGTACTTC. Translation: CASRLRASRGEQYF.

This clonotype was counted at least ten times. DNA of the CDR3: TGTGCCAGCAGTTTATTGGTGGGCCGGGCAGATACGCAGTATTTT. This sequence encodes CASSLLVGRADTQYF. This chain joins TRBV28 and TRBJ2-3, with no clear D. Trimming shortened V by 1 base and J by 4 bases, and 12 bases separated the two germline ends. Germline V CDR1 and CDR2: MDHEN, SYDVKM. This CDR3 has 15 amino acids. The variable domain in full, completed from reference TRBV28 and TRBJ2-3, reads DVKVTQSSRYLVKRTGEKVFLECVQDMDHENMFWYRQDPGLGLRLIYFSYDVKMKEKGDIPEGYSVSREKKERFSLILESASTNQTSMYLCASSLLVGRADTQYFGPGTRLTVL.

This clonotype was seen a few times. This sequence joins TRBV5-1 and TRBJ2-7; weak D call: TRBD2 (5 bases). The germline V gene has CDR1 SGHRS and CDR2 YFSETQ. The CDR3 length is 12 residues. V was pared by 4 bases and J by 3 bases, with 8 bases between. The CDR3 DNA follows: TGCGCCAGCAGCCGGGATGTCTACGAGCAGTACTTC. Protein sequence: CASSRDVYEQYF.

This clonotype was found many times. A much larger clonotype is one base distant, so this may be a read error. The chain carries TRBV28 and TRBJ2-1; maybe TRBD1 (7 bases). V gave up 3 bases and J gave up 7 bases, with 10 bases separating them. CDR1 is MDHEN and CDR2 is SYDVKM in the germline V gene. CDR3 length equals 13 residues. The CDR3 protein is CASSLPGGNEQFF. In DNA, the CDR3 is TGTGCCAGCAGTTTGCCAGGGGGGAATGAGCAGTTCTTC. Together with reference TRBV28 and TRBJ2-1, the CDR3 gives the full variable domain: DVKVTQSSRYLVKRTGEKVFLECVQDMDHENMFWYRQDPGLGLRLIYFSYDVKMKEKGDIPEGYSVSREKKERFSLILESASTNQTSMYLCASSLPGGNEQFFGPGTRLTVL.

This chain links TRBV5-1 with TRBJ2-3, with D uncertain. This CDR3 has 14 amino acids. Trimming removed 1 base at V and 4 bases at J, with 10 bases between. Germline loops: CDR1 SGHRS, CDR2 YFSETQ. CDR3 sequence (DNA): TGCGCCAGCAGCTTGACCGCAGACGCAGATACGCAGTATTTT. It encodes CASSLTADADTQYF. The full variable domain, in which reference TRBV5-1 and TRBJ2-3 provide the parts outside the CDR3, is KAGVTQTPRYLIKTRGQQVTLSCSPISGHRSVSWYQQTPGQGLQFLFEYFSETQRNKGNFPGRFSGRQFSNSRSEMNVSTLELGDSALYLCASSLTADADTQYFGPGTRLTVL.

This clonotype was recorded many times. This rearrangement joins TRBV20-1 to TRBJ2-5; TRBD1 aligns across 9 bases. This CDR3 is 15 amino acids long. V was clipped by 1 base and J by 1 base; unmatched bases: 4. The germline V gene encodes CDR1 DFQATT and CDR2 SNEGSKA (reference sequence). Written as DNA, the CDR3 is TGCAGTGCTAGAGGGGGACAGGGACCCCAAGAGACCCAGTACTTC. Protein: CSARGGQGPQETQYF.

In this sample, this clonotype turned up a few times. The chain has TRBV12-3 or TRBV12-4 and TRBJ1-2, with D hard to call. This CDR3 has 13 residues. With 6 bases removed from V and 0 bases from J, the gap between germline ends came to 8 bases. CDR3: CASRLGANYGYTF. The DNA for the CDR3 is TGTGCCAGCAGACTCGGAGCTAACTATGGCTACACCTTC.